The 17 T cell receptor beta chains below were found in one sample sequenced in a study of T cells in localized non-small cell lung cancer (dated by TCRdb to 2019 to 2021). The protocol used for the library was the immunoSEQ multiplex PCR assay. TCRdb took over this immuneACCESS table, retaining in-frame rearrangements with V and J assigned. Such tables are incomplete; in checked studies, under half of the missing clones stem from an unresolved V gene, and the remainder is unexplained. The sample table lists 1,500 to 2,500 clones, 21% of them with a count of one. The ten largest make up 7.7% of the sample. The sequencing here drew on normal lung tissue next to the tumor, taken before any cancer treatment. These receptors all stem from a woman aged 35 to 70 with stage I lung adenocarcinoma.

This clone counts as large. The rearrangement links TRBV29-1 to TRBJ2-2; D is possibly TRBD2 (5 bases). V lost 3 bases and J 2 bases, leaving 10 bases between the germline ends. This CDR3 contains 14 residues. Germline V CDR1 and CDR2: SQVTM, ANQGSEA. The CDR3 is CSVDSRGNTGELFF. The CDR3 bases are TGCAGCGTTGATAGTCGGGGAAACACCGGGGAGCTGTTTTTT.

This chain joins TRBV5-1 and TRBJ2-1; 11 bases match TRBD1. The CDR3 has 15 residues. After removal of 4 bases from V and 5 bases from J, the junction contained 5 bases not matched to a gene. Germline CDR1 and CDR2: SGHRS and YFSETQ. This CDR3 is CASSLGTGGNNEQFF. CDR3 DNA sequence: TGCGCCAGCAGCCTCGGGACAGGGGGAAACAATGAGCAGTTCTTC. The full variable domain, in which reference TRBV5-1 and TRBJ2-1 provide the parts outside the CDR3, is KAGVTQTPRYLIKTRGQQVTLSCSPISGHRSVSWYQQTPGQGLQFLFEYFSETQRNKGNFPGRFSGRQFSNSRSEMNVSTLELGDSALYLCASSLGTGGNNEQFFGPGTRLTVL.

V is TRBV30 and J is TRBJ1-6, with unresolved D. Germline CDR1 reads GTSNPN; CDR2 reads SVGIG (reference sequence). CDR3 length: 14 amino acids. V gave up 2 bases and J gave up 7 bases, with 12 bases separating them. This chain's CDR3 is CAWSPLVGNSPLHF. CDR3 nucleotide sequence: TGTGCCTGGAGTCCCTTAGTAGGGAATTCACCCCTCCACTTT.

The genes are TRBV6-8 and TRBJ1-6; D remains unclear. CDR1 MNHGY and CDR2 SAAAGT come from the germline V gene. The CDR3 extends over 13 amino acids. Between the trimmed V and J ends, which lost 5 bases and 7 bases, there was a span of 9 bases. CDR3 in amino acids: CASSEYQNSPLHF. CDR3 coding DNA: TGTGCCAGCAGTGAGTATCAGAATTCACCCCTCCACTTT.

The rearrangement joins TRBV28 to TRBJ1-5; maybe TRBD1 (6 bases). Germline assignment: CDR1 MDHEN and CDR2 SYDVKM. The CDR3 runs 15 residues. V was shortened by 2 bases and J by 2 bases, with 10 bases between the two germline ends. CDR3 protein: CASSLRHRGNQPQHF. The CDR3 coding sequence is TGTGCCAGCAGTTTACGCCACAGGGGCAATCAGCCCCAGCATTTT.

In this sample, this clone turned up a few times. The CDR3 bases are TGTGCCAGCTCGTTGCGGGGGGGCACAGATACGCAGTATTTT. The encoded protein is CASSLRGGTDTQYF. The chain employs TRBV6-8 and TRBJ2-3, with TRBD2 matching over 8 bases. J was trimmed by 1 base and V by 8 bases; bases with no gene match: 5. The CDR3 is 14 amino acids. Germline V gives CDR1 MNHGY, CDR2 SAAAGT.

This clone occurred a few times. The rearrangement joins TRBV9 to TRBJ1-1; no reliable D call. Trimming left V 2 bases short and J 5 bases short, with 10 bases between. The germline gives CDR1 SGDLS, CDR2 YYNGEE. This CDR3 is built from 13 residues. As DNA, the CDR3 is TGTGCCAGCAGCGTGGGCAGAAGGACTGAAGCTTTCTTT. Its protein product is CASSVGRRTEAFF.

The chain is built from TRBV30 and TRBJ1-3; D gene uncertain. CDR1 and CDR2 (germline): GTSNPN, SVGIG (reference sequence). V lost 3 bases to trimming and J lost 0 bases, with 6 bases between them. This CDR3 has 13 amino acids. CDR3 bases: TGTGCCTGGAGCCCAGGCTCTGGAAACACCATATATTTT. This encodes CAWSPGSGNTIYF.

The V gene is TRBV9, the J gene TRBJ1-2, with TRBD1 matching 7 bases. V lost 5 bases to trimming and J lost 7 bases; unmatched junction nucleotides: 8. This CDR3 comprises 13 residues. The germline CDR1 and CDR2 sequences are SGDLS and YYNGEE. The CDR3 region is CASSSTGNLGYTF. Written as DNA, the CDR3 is TGTGCCAGCAGTTCGACAGGGAATCTTGGCTACACCTTC.

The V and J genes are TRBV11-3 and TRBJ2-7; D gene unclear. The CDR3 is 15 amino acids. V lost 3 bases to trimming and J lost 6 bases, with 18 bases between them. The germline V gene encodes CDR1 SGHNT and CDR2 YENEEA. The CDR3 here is CASSFVSATTSEQYF. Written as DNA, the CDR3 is TGTGCCAGCAGCTTTGTATCAGCCACCACCTCCGAGCAGTACTTC. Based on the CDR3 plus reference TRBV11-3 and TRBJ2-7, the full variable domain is EAGVVQSPRYKIIEKKQPVAFWCNPISGHNTLYWYLQNLGQGPELLIRYENEEAVDDSQLPKDRFSAERLKGVDSTLKIQPAELGDSAVYLCASSFVSATTSEQYFGPGTRLTVT.

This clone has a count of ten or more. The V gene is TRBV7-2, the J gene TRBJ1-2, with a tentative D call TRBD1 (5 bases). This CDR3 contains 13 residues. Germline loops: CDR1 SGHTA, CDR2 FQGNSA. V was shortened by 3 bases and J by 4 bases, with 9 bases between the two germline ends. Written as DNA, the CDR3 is TGTGCCAGCAGCTTCGGGGGTGGCTATGGCTACACCTTC. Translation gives CASSFGGGYGYTF.

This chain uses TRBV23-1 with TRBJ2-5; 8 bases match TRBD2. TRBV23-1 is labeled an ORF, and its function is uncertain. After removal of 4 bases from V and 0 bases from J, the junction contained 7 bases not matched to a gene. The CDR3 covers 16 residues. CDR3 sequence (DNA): TGCGCCAGCAGTCCTACTAGCGGTACGTACCAAGAGACCCAGTACTTC. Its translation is CASSPTSGTYQETQYF.

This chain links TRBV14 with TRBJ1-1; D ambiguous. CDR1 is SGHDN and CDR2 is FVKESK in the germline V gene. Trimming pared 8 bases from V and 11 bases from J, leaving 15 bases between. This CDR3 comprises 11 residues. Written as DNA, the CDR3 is TGTGCCAGCTCACCGGACGGGTTGGCTTTCTTT. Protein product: CASSPDGLAFF.

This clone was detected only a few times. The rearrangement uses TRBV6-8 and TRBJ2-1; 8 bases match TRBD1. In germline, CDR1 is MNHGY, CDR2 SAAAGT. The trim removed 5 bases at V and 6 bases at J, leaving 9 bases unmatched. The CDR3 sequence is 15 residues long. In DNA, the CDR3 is TGTGCCAGCAGTCTCGCCGGGACAGGTATCAATGAGCAGTTCTTC. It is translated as CASSLAGTGINEQFF.

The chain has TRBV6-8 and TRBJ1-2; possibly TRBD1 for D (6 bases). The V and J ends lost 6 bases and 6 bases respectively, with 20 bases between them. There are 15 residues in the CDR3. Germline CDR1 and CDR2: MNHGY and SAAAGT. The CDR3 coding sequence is TGTGCCAGCAGCACCCGAGACAGGCCGAGGCATGGCTACACCTTC. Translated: CASSTRDRPRHGYTF.

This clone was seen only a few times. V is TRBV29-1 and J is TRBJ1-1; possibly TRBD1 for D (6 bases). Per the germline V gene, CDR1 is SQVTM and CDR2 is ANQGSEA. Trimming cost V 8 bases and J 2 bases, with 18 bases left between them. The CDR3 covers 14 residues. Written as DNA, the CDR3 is TGCAGCACATTAACAGGGAATTATAACACTGAAGCTTTCTTT. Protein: CSTLTGNYNTEAFF.

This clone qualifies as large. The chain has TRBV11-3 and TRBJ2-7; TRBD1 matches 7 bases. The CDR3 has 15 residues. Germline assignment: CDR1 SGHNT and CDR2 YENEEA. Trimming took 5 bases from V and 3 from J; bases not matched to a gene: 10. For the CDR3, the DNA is TGTGCCAGCAGCATTGGACAGGCGGTACTCTACGAGCAGTACTTC. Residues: CASSIGQAVLYEQYF.